Listed below are T cell receptor beta chains from one sample, sequenced in a study of T cells in Graves' hyperthyroidism and ophthalmopathy. TCRdb fed the multiplex PCR reads into MiXCR, producing one record per CDR3 protein. In the table there are about 400,000 distinct CDR3 sequences, around 14% of which are singletons. Sequenced input: blood. These receptors came from a woman in her twenties or thirties with Graves' hyperthyroidism. Each CDR3 is given with its conserved first and last residue. A D gene is named only where the DNA matches it firmly. Clone size appears in some rows only: once, few, many, or a class for an expanded clone.

V,size,J,D,DNA,CDR3
TRBV5-1,NA,TRBJ2-1,TRBD2,TGCGCCAGCAGCTTGGGGGGGACTAGCTACAATGAGCAGTTCTTC,CASSLGGTSYNEQFF
TRBV19,few,TRBJ2-5,NA,TGTGCCAAAGCATCAGGGGAGGTAGAGACCCAGTACTTC,CAKASGEVETQYF
TRBV27,NA,TRBJ2-3,TRBD2,TGTGCCAGCAGACAAAGCGGGGGGCTCACAGATACGCAGTATTTT,CASRQSGGLTDTQYF
TRBV20-1,many,TRBJ2-1,TRBD2,TGCAGTGTTCAGACTAGCGGTTACAATGAGCAGTTCTTC,CSVQTSGYNEQFF
TRBV6-6,many,TRBJ2-7,NA,TGTGCCAGCAGTTACGGGCGGAGAGGGGGTCTCCGGGCCTACGAGCAGTACTTC,CASSYGRRGGLRAYEQYF
TRBV5-1,NA,TRBJ2-6,TRBD1,TGCGCCAGCAGCCGGGGACAGGGGATCTCTGGGGCCAACGTCCTGACTTTC,CASSRGQGISGANVLTF
TRBV12-3/TRBV12-4,few,TRBJ2-5,TRBD1,TGTGCCAGCAGTACTGAGGGGGCTCAAGAGACCCAGTACTTC,CASSTEGAQETQYF
TRBV29-1,NA,TRBJ2-5,TRBD1,TGCAGCGTTGATAGGGCAGGGGGCTTGGAGACCCAGTACTTC,CSVDRAGGLETQYF
TRBV28,NA,TRBJ2-7,NA,TGTGCCAGCAGTCCACGGTGGGGATACCTCTCCTACGAGCAGTACTTC,CASSPRWGYLSYEQYF
TRBV20-1,NA,TRBJ1-2,TRBD1,TGCAGTGCTAGAGATTTTGACAGGGGTTTAGCTAACTATGGCTACACCTTC,CSARDFDRGLANYGYTF
TRBV2,many,TRBJ2-1,NA,TGTGCCAGCAGTGCCCAGCGGAGCTCCTACAATGAGCAGTTCTTC,CASSAQRSSYNEQFF
TRBV3-1,few,TRBJ1-6,TRBD1,TGTGCCAGCAGACCGGGACAGGCATTCTCCTATAATTCACCCCTCCACTTT,CASRPGQAFSYNSPLHF
TRBV7-9,many,TRBJ1-1,NA,TGTGCCAGCAGCTTATCCCCTGCGGGAATCACTGAAGCTTTCTTT,CASSLSPAGITEAFF
TRBV7-2,few,TRBJ2-3,TRBD2,TGTGCCAGCAGACGAAGACTAGCGGGAGGGCAAGATACGCAGTATTTT,CASRRRLAGGQDTQYF
TRBV5-8,few,TRBJ2-7,NA,TGTGCCAGCAGCTCTGGATGGGGTAGCTCCTACGAGCAGTACTTC,CASSSGWGSSYEQYF
TRBV11-3,many,TRBJ1-1,NA,TGTGCCAGCGGAAGCTCAGGGGATACTGAAGCTTTCTTT,CASGSSGDTEAFF
TRBV15,many,TRBJ2-7,NA,TGTGCCACCAGCAGAGAAAGAGGGGGCTACGAGCAGTACTTC,CATSRERGGYEQYF
TRBV6-9,NA,TRBJ2-5,NA,TGTGCCAGCAGTTCAACCACGGAGACCCAGTACTTC,CASSSTTETQYF
TRBV3-1,many,TRBJ1-2,TRBD1,TGTGCCAGCAGCCTTGGACAGGGGGCTTTGGGGTATGGCTACACCTTC,CASSLGQGALGYGYTF
TRBV5-1,many,TRBJ1-2,TRBD1,TGCGCCAGCAGCTTGACAGGGGGCGCGGGTTCGGGAATTTATGGCTACACCTTC,CASSLTGGAGSGIYGYTF
TRBV28,many,TRBJ2-1,TRBD2,TGTGCCAGCAGAGGCGGGAGGTTGGGCAATGAGCAGTTCTTC,CASRGGRLGNEQFF
TRBV28,many,TRBJ2-1,NA,TGTGCCAGCAGTTTACCAGGGGTCAATGAGCAGTTCTTC,CASSLPGVNEQFF
TRBV4-3,NA,TRBJ1-1,NA,TGCGCCAGCAGCCAAGGCGTGGCAGGACTCACTGAAGCTTTCTTT,CASSQGVAGLTEAFF
TRBV28,many,TRBJ2-1,NA,TGTGCCAGCAGCTCTCAGAGCGGAAGGGGTCCATACAATGAGCAGTTCTTC,CASSSQSGRGPYNEQFF
TRBV6-5,NA,TRBJ2-3,NA,TGTGCCAGCAGTTACACGGAGGGAGTAGATACGCAGTATTTT,CASSYTEGVDTQYF
TRBV2,NA,TRBJ2-3,NA,TGTGCCAGCGGGTCCCTAGGGACCACAGATACGCAGTATTTT,CASGSLGTTDTQYF
TRBV7-9,NA,TRBJ2-1,TRBD2,TGTGCCAGCAGCTCATTAACTAGCGGGAGAAATGAGCAGTTCTTC,CASSSLTSGRNEQFF
TRBV18,many,TRBJ1-5,TRBD1,TGTGCCAGCTCACCCCCAGGGGGCGCGGCCCAGCCCCAGCATTTT,CASSPPGGAAQPQHF
TRBV28,many,TRBJ2-1,TRBD1,TGTGCCAGCAGCGACACGGGACAGCCCTACAATGAGCAGTTCTTC,CASSDTGQPYNEQFF
TRBV30,few,TRBJ2-7,TRBD1,TGTGCCTGGAGTGTTGGGACAGGAGTATCCTACGAGCAGTACTTC,CAWSVGTGVSYEQYF
TRBV11-2,many,TRBJ2-7,TRBD1,TGTGCCAGCAGCCACATCCGACAGGGGTCTCTCTACGAGCAGTACTTC,CASSHIRQGSLYEQYF
TRBV20-1,NA,TRBJ2-6,NA,TGCAGTGCTACGGACAGCTACTCTGGGGCCAACGTCCTGACTTTC,CSATDSYSGANVLTF
TRBV20-1,many,TRBJ2-7,TRBD1,TGCAGTGCTTACTGGGGGACAGGGGTTAGGTACGAGCAGTACTTC,CSAYWGTGVRYEQYF
TRBV24-1,few,TRBJ2-3,TRBD1,TGTGCCACCAGTGATCCGGGACAGGGGGCGGATACGCAGTATTTT,CATSDPGQGADTQYF
TRBV19,NA,TRBJ1-1,NA,TGTGCCAGTAGTATTCCCAGGGTCGCCGGGGCTGAAGCTTTCTTT,CASSIPRVAGAEAFF
TRBV20-1,NA,TRBJ1-3,NA,TGCAGTGCTAGTAGGGAAGCTGGAAACACCATATATTTT,CSASREAGNTIYF
TRBV19,NA,TRBJ2-2,NA,TGTGCCAGTAGTATGGGACTGGCCACCACCGGGGAGCTGTTTTTT,CASSMGLATTGELFF
TRBV3-1,NA,TRBJ1-1,NA,TGTGCCAGCAGCCAAATGAGGGCGGGGAACACTGAAGCTTTCTTT,CASSQMRAGNTEAFF
TRBV5-1,many,TRBJ1-1,NA,TGCGCCAGCAGCTCCAGGGCAAACACTGAAGCTTTCTTT,CASSSRANTEAFF
TRBV7-9,few,TRBJ2-1,TRBD2,TGTGCCAGCAGCCTGGTTACTAGCGGGACTCTCAATGAGCAGTTCTTC,CASSLVTSGTLNEQFF
TRBV3-1,many,TRBJ1-5,NA,TGTGCCAGCAGCCAGGGTATCCCTTATAGCAATCAGCCCCAGCATTTT,CASSQGIPYSNQPQHF
TRBV7-2,few,TRBJ2-7,NA,TGTGCCACTTCAAAGCGGGTTGCCTACGAGCAGTACTTC,CATSKRVAYEQYF
TRBV11-2,many,TRBJ1-1,NA,TGTGCCAGCAGCCCTTCGGGGCGCGGCACTGAAGCTTTCTTT,CASSPSGRGTEAFF
TRBV20-1,many,TRBJ2-7,TRBD2,TGCAGTGCTAGAGGCATAGCGGGAGGGCCCCACGAGCAGTACTTC,CSARGIAGGPHEQYF